This T cell receptor beta chain came from a study of monozygotic twins with inflammatory bowel disease. Regarding this clonotype: As yet, its antigen is unknown.

Per TCR library, about 3.5 ug of total RNA was used. Each sample's cDNA came from eight separate reactions. For each CDR3 protein, TCRdb gives one entry from its re-call of the 5' RACE reads, without DNA. This listing includes 400,000 or so distinct CDR3 sequences. General study results and limits: Lower sharing of clonotypes with other individuals was seen in IBD patients than in healthy twins. This was most marked in patients showing signs of disease activity.

Germline V CDR1 and CDR2: WSHSY, SAAADI. The CDR3 contains 13 residues. The TCR originated in a human donor with ulcerative colitis or Crohn's disease, or a healthy co-twin of an affected twin (not recorded which). The V gene is TRBV10-2, the J gene TRBJ1-1; lacking DNA, the TRBD1 call made by TCRdb goes unchecked. The sequenced material came from blood. CDR3 residues: CASSGQANTEAFF.